These 26 T cell receptor beta chains were sequenced from one sample in a study of low-dose radiotherapy and immunotherapy resistance in tumors. Time point noted: before trial treatment. Primers targeting TRAV and TRBV primed first-strand cDNA, covering alpha and beta chains. TCR amplification ran about 20 PCR cycles using constant-region and V-primer adapter primers. TCRdb independently ran MiXCR on the reads; one entry per CDR3 protein. The data contain 30,000 to 50,000 distinct CDR3 sequences, roughly 28% of them seen just once; the ten biggest clones take up roughly 3.7%. The sample consisted of PBMCs, taken before treatment. The receptors here all came from a male donor with gallbladder cancer.

This clonotype was seen more than once but under ten times. This chain joins TRBV5-1 and TRBJ2-2; 8 bases fit TRBD1. The trim removed 2 bases at V and 4 bases at J, leaving 7 bases unmatched. This CDR3 comprises 16 residues. Germline V lookup: CDR1 SGHRS, CDR2 YFSETQ. The CDR3 sequence: CASSFRTGLGTGELFF. DNA for the CDR3: TGCGCCAGCAGCTTTAGGACAGGGCTTGGCACCGGGGAGCTGTTTTTT.

The chain couples TRBV29-1 to TRBJ2-3; D gene unclear. Germline CDR1 and CDR2: SQVTM and ANQGSEA. The CDR3 length is 12 residues. V was cut by 1 base and J by 6 bases, with 8 bases left in between. CDR3 region: CSVEAPADTQYF. DNA of the CDR3: TGCAGCGTTGAAGCACCAGCGGATACGCAGTATTTT.

J is TRBJ2-3 and V is TRBV12-3 or TRBV12-4; D unclear. Trimming shortened V by 5 bases and J by 5 bases, and 11 bases separated the two germline ends. The CDR3 runs to 13 residues. In DNA, the CDR3 is TGTGCCAGCAGTCTAGACTCGGTAGATACGCAGTATTTT. This sequence encodes CASSLDSVDTQYF.

The chain carries TRBV18 and TRBJ2-7; D is possibly TRBD1 (6 bases). Trimming cost V 3 bases and J 3 bases, with 12 bases left between them. CDR1 KGHSH and CDR2 LQKENI come from the germline V gene. The CDR3 runs to 14 residues. The CDR3 nucleotides read TGTGCCAGCTCACCGATGGTACAGGGCTACGAGCAGTACTTC. Translating it yields CASSPMVQGYEQYF.

This clonotype is medium-sized by share. The chain is built from TRBV28 and TRBJ2-3; D is possibly TRBD2 (6 bases). Germline CDR1 MDHEN, CDR2 SYDVKM. The CDR3 is made up of 14 amino acids. The V end lost 6 bases, the J end lost 6 bases, and 16 bases lay between the germline ends. CDR3 bases: TGTGCCAGCAGGTCCGGTGGAGGGGCTGATACGCAGTATTTT. Protein: CASRSGGGADTQYF.

This clonotype was counted at least ten times. The V call is TRBV28, the J call TRBJ2-7; TRBD2 agrees at 7 bases. The CDR3 runs 14 residues. Trimming took 6 bases from V and 0 from J; bases not matched to a gene: 5. The germline V gene has CDR1 MDHEN and CDR2 SYDVKM. The CDR3 loop is CASRDSGSSYEQYF. The CDR3 DNA reads as TGTGCCAGCAGAGATAGCGGGTCCTCCTACGAGCAGTACTTC.

This clonotype has only a few counts. The chain carries TRBV29-1 and TRBJ2-1, with TRBD1 identical over 11 bases. Unmatched junction bases numbered 8, after V lost 8 bases and J lost 5 bases. The germline V gene encodes CDR1 SQVTM and CDR2 ANQGSEA. The CDR3 sequence is 14 residues long. The CDR3 bases are TGCAGCACCGACCGGGACAGGGGGAACAATGAGCAGTTCTTC. It encodes CSTDRDRGNNEQFF.

Many counts were recorded for this clonotype. The gene calls are TRBV3-1 and TRBJ1-1; unclear D gene. The germline V gene has CDR1 LGHDT and CDR2 YNNKEL (reference sequence). Trimming took off 2 bases at V and 7 bases at J, with 14 bases between the two ends. CDR3 size: 14 residues. The CDR3, as DNA: TGTGCCAGCAGCCAAAGGCTGGCCGCCAGTGAAGCTTTCTTT. This gives the protein CASSQRLAASEAFF.

This clonotype occurred many times. The chain employs TRBV5-1 and TRBJ1-2, with D hard to call. The CDR3 is 13 residues long. CDR1 SGHRS and CDR2 YFSETQ come from the germline V gene. Trimming shortened V by 2 bases and J by 4 bases, and 9 bases separated the two germline ends. CDR3 loop: CASSLPEIYGYTF. In DNA form, the CDR3 reads TGCGCCAGCAGCTTACCGGAGATCTATGGCTACACCTTC.

This clonotype has a count of ten or more. This chain connects TRBV7-9 to TRBJ2-2; D is unclear. The germline gives CDR1 SEHNR, CDR2 FQNEAQ (reference sequence). The germline V and J ends were trimmed by 3 bases and 6 bases, with 8 bases remaining between them. There are 13 residues in the CDR3. In DNA, the CDR3 is TGTGCCAGCAGCTTTTCCTCTTCCGGGGAGCTGTTTTTT. The encoded protein is CASSFSSSGELFF.

This clonotype was counted only a few times. V usage is TRBV9 and J usage is TRBJ2-7; TRBD1 might be the D (5 bases). The CDR3 covers 14 residues. With 0 bases removed from V and 5 bases from J, the gap between germline ends came to 12 bases. The germline CDR1 and CDR2 sequences are SGDLS and YYNGEE. CDR3 residues: CASSVGREVDEQYF. DNA of the CDR3: TGTGCCAGCAGCGTAGGCAGGGAAGTCGACGAGCAGTACTTC.

The J gene is TRBJ2-5, the V gene TRBV2; D possibly corresponds to TRBD2 (6 bases). Germline CDR1 reads SNHLY; CDR2 reads FYNNEI. V gave up 0 bases and J gave up 9 bases, with 20 bases separating them. The length of the CDR3 is 16 residues. The CDR3 region is CASSEAWASARSPQYF. In DNA, the CDR3 is TGTGCCAGCAGTGAAGCGTGGGCTAGCGCCCGTTCCCCCCAGTACTTC.

This clonotype was observed at least ten times. The V gene is TRBV27, the J gene TRBJ1-2, with 8 bases identical to TRBD1. Germline V gene data show CDR1 as MNHEY and CDR2 as SMNVEV (reference sequence). This CDR3 has 14 amino acids. V was pared by 2 bases and J by 8 bases, with 7 bases of the junction left unmatched. The CDR3 coding sequence is TGTGCCAGCAGTTTAAGTAGACAGGGGAACGGCTACACCTTC. It codes for CASSLSRQGNGYTF.

This clonotype has a count of ten or more. The chain employs TRBV30 and TRBJ2-7; D uncertain. The V end was cut by 0 bases, the J end by 3 bases, with 6 bases between. Germline V gives CDR1 GTSNPN, CDR2 SVGIG (reference sequence). The CDR3 totals 12 residues. CDR3 loop: CAWSVTGYEQYF. As DNA, the CDR3 is TGTGCCTGGAGTGTTACGGGCTACGAGCAGTACTTC. Supplemented by reference TRBV30 and TRBJ2-7, the full variable domain reads SQTIHQWPATLVQPVGSPLSLECTVEGTSNPNLYWYRQAAGRGLQLLFYSVGIGQISSEVPQNLSASRPQDRQFILSSKKLLLSDSGFYLCAWSVTGYEQYFGPGTRLTVT.

This clonotype came up many times. The V call is TRBV5-1, the J call TRBJ2-7; TRBD2 agrees at 8 bases. CDR3 size: 15 residues. V was clipped by 4 bases and J by 0 bases; unmatched bases: 6. Germline CDR1 is SGHRS and CDR2 is YFSETQ. The CDR3 coding sequence is TGCGCCAGCAGCCCCGGGGGGGGGAGCTCCTACGAGCAGTACTTC. Encoded protein: CASSPGGGSSYEQYF.

This clonotype was detected ten times or more. The genes are TRBV19 and TRBJ2-3; D is ambiguous. This CDR3 comprises 13 residues. Trimming stripped 6 bases from V and 7 bases from J, with 14 bases between. Germline V lookup: CDR1 LNHDA, CDR2 SQIVND (reference sequence). The CDR3 coding sequence is TGTGCCAGTAGCGAAGATGCAATTTATACGCAGTATTTT. Its protein is CASSEDAIYTQYF.

This clonotype was counted at least ten times. The V gene is TRBV7-2, the J gene TRBJ2-1; 8 bases map to TRBD2. CDR1 and CDR2 from the germline V gene are SGHTA and FQGNSA. This CDR3 region has 15 residues. Unmatched junction bases numbered 8, after V lost 5 bases and J lost 5 bases. As DNA, the CDR3 is TGTGCCAGCAGCCCTAGTGGACTAGCAGACAATGAGCAGTTCTTC. This codes for CASSPSGLADNEQFF.

In its sample, this clonotype ranks as medium-sized. J is TRBJ1-2 and V is TRBV6-2 or TRBV6-3; 8 bases match TRBD1. This CDR3 is built from 14 residues. The V and J ends lost 7 bases and 8 bases, in that order; junction bases with no gene match: 12. The germline gives CDR1 MNHEY, CDR2 SVGEGT. CDR3: CASTWTGSVGGYTF. In DNA form, the CDR3 reads TGTGCCAGCACTTGGACAGGGTCGGTTGGAGGCTACACCTTC.

In this sample, this clonotype turned up a few times. The chain employs TRBV4-1 and TRBJ2-1; a possible D gene is TRBD2 (6 bases). Trimming removed 4 bases at V and 6 bases at J, with 16 bases between. CDR1 MGHRA and CDR2 YSYEKL come from the germline V gene. CDR3 size: 15 residues. The CDR3 here is CASSRSGMSINEQFF. Here the CDR3 DNA reads TGCGCCAGCAGCCGTAGCGGAATGAGTATCAATGAGCAGTTCTTC.

This clonotype has at least ten counts. V gene TRBV9 combines with J gene TRBJ2-3; D is undetermined. The ends were cut back, 1 base at V and 0 bases at J, with 9 bases in the middle. CDR3 length: 15 amino acids. Looked up from germline, CDR1 is SGDLS and CDR2 is YYNGEE. CDR3 protein: CASSVTTTSTDTQYF. The CDR3, as DNA: TGTGCCAGCAGCGTAACCACAACTAGCACAGATACGCAGTATTTT. Combining the CDR3 with reference TRBV9 and TRBJ2-3 gives the whole variable domain DSGVTQTPKHLITATGQRVTLRCSPRSGDLSVYWYQQSLDQGLQFLIQYYNGEERAKGNILERFSAQQFPDLHSELNLSSLELGDSALYFCASSVTTTSTDTQYFGPGTRLTVL.

At least ten counts were recorded for this clonotype. The chain couples TRBV18 to TRBJ1-1, with D possibly being TRBD1 (5 bases). Germline CDR1 and CDR2: KGHSH and LQKENI. This CDR3 is 15 amino acids long. Trimming removed 0 bases at V and 6 bases at J, with 14 bases between. This CDR3 reads CASSPPQGVPSEAFF. The CDR3 DNA reads as TGTGCCAGCTCACCACCGCAAGGGGTGCCGTCTGAAGCTTTCTTT.

J is TRBJ2-7 and V is TRBV6-2 or TRBV6-3; 10 bases line up with TRBD2. V shed 5 bases and J 6 bases; nucleotides not matched to a gene: 10. The CDR3 is 15 residues long. In germline, CDR1 is MNHEY, CDR2 SVGEGT. CDR3 nucleotide sequence: TGTGCCAGCAGTACCTGGACTAGCGGTCTCGGCGAGCAGTACTTC. Amino acid sequence: CASSTWTSGLGEQYF.

The chain is built from TRBV11-2 and TRBJ2-5; D is ambiguous. The length of the CDR3 is 13 residues. The germline V gene has CDR1 SGHAT and CDR2 FQNNGV. The germline V and J ends were trimmed by 5 bases and 5 bases, with 12 bases remaining between them. CDR3 nucleotide sequence: TGTGCCAGCAGCGCCCAAACTCGGGAGACCCAGTACTTC. Its protein product is CASSAQTRETQYF.

Ten or more counts support this clonotype. The CDR3 reads CASAAEDSTDTQYF. The CDR3 nucleotides are TGTGCCAGCGCAGCGGAGGACTCCACAGATACGCAGTATTTT. This chain uses TRBV6-6 with TRBJ2-3; D possibly corresponds to TRBD2 (5 bases). The CDR3 is made up of 14 amino acids. CDR1 MNHNY and CDR2 SVGAGI come from the germline V gene (reference sequence). V was clipped by 8 bases and J by 2 bases, with 14 bases between them.

This clonotype was observed many times. This chain links TRBV25-1 with TRBJ2-5; D is unclear. Germline-derived CDR1 and CDR2 are MGHDK and SYGVNS. With 2 bases removed from V and 3 bases from J, the gap between germline ends came to 7 bases. The CDR3 covers 13 residues. CDR3 in amino acids: CASSEQLEETQYF. The CDR3 nucleotides read TGTGCCAGCAGTGAACAGTTAGAAGAGACCCAGTACTTC.

This clonotype was found many times. The rearrangement joins TRBV12-3 or TRBV12-4 to TRBJ2-1; 7 nucleotides align to TRBD2. Trimming removed 7 bases from V and 4 bases from J; junction bases left unmatched: 7. This CDR3 contains 14 residues. The CDR3 here is CASTWGGPYNEQFF. The CDR3 DNA is TGTGCCAGCACCTGGGGGGGTCCTTACAATGAGCAGTTCTTC.